Here is one TCR beta chain with its context. There is no known antigen for this receptor. No clone much larger than this one lies a single base away; base qualities are absent. This sample is drawn from a study of blood T cells in healthy people across ages (dated by TCRdb to between 2014 and 2017). For context, the study as a whole: In model experiments, roughly one uniquely barcoded TCR beta cDNA molecule per two T cells was captured by template switching. Using deep sequencing normalized with unique cDNA molecular identifiers, the study measured how TCR beta repertoire diversity changes with age. Four age groups were formed from the donors: young (average roughly 15 years), middle-aged (less than 40), aged (over 55) and long-lived (approximately 80). To avoid experimental bias, donors of different ages were randomly spread across the sequencing lanes. The study analyzed two additional independent replicas of 1 million unique cDNA reads from the same blood draw for two donors, one aged 18 to 30 and one aged 80 or older. Results and caveats for the whole study, not just this receptor: Because the CMV infection status of the donors was unknown, age-related changes in expanded clonotypes may potentially have been confounded. Estimates of total diversity from one million sequenced T cells were regarded as lower bounds and underestimates. Observed TCR beta diversity per million T cells fell roughly linearly with age, and a significant reduction was already apparent by age around 39. Observed TCR beta diversity correlated strongly with the percentage of naive T cells measured by flow cytometry. Conclusive comparison of naive and antigen-experienced compartments was prevented by the profiling of bulk unsorted PBMCs. Compared with the aged group, the long-lived group had more naive CD4+ T cells, fewer expanded clones and increased TCR diversity, a pattern suggesting age selection.

The approximately 41 donors, aged 6 to 90 years, were systemically healthy Caucasian individuals from Russia. Each donor gave approximately 9.3 milliliters of peripheral blood, collected into EDTA-treated Vacutainer tubes. PBMCs were isolated by Ficoll-Paque density-gradient centrifugation, with at least 7 million obtained per sample. Total RNA was extracted from PBMCs with Trizol reagent, with at least 5.5 micrograms obtained per sample. For every donor, an aliquot of PBMCs went through flow cytometry to measure the percentages of naive CD45RAhigh/CD27high T cells. Trimming removed 1 base from V and 6 bases from J; the gene matches leave 11 bases unexplained. The CDR3 runs 17 residues from the cysteine to the phenylalanine. The only DNA kept is the CDR3, 51 bases in frame from the first base. Looking up the germline V gene yields CDR1 LGHNA and CDR2 YSLEER. The library was produced with 5' RACE. Sequencing took place on an Illumina HiSeq 2500. A second PCR of 7 to 11 cycles was performed with a sample-barcoded 5' primer and a J-beta primer mix. A unique molecular identifier was introduced onto each TCR beta cDNA molecule by a template-switch 5' adaptor carrying 12 random nucleotides. Each sample yielded at least 3 million CDR3-containing paired-end reads. All of the RNA was converted into first-strand cDNA using the Mint cDNA synthesis kit, with a TRBC-specific oligonucleotide serving as the primer. Following uracil-DNA glycosylase treatment, a first 18-cycle PCR with universal primers M1SS and BC2_uni_R was performed on all cDNA. The original methods were these. For normalization, 1 million high-quality reads were randomly selected from each sample, with every read carrying a distinct molecular identifier. Instead of being binned into consensus sequences, reads that shared molecular identifiers were thrown out. MiTCR, with a Q25 quality threshold and the strictest error-elimination algorithm, was used for CDR3 identification, clonotype clustering and error correction. Lower-bound total TCR beta diversity was estimated with a nonparametric unseen species model using Euler transformation. TCRdb reworked the public reads: Q25 trimming with fastp, MiXCR clone assembly, productive beta chains retained. All rows with the same CDR3 protein become a single entry with the most common DNA and genes. What appears here as the V and J calls and clone size reflects TCRdb's work, not the paper's. Here the sample has about 1.5 million distinct CDR3 sequences; 40% to 45% occur a single time. Jointly, the top ten make up 4% of the sample.

Sequencing was carried out using blood. The clonotype comes from a woman younger than 35 in good health. The chain joins TRBV4-3 to TRBJ1-2, and TRBD1 aligns with 10 junction nucleotides. The DNA is TGCGCCAGCAGCCAAGGACTGCGGGACAGGGGTAATAATGGCTACACCTTC. Its product reads: CASSQGLRDRGNNGYTF.